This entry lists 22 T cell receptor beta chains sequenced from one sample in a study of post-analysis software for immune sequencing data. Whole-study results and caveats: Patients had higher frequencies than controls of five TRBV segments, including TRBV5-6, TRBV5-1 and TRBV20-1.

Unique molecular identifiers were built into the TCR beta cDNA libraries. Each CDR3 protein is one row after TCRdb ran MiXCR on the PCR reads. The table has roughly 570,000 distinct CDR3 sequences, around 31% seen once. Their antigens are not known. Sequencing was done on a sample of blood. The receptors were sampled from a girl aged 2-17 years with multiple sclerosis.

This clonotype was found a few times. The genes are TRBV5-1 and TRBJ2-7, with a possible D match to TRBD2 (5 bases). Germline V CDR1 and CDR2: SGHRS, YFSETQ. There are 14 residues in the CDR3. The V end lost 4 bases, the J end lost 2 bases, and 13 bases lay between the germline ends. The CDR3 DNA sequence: TGCGCCAGCAGCCCCCACGAGGGTGCCTACGAGCAGTACTTC. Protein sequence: CASSPHEGAYEQYF.

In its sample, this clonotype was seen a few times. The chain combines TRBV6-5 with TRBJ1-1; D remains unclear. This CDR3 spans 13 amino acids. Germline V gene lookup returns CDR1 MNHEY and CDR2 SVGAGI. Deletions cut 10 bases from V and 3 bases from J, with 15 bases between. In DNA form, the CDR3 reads TGTGCCATTGGCCGGGGTGCGGACACTGAAGCTTTCTTT. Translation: CAIGRGADTEAFF.

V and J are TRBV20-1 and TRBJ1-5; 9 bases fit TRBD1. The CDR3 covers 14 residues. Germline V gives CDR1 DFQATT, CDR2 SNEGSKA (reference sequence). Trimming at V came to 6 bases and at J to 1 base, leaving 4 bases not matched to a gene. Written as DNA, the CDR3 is TGCAGTGCCAGACAGGGGGGCAGCAATCAGCCCCAGCATTTT. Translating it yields CSARQGGSNQPQHF.

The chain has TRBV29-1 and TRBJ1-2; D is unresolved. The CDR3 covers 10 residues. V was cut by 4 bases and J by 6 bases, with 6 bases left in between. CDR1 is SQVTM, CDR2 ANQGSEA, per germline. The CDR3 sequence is CSVVEDGYTF. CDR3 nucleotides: TGCAGCGTTGTAGAGGATGGCTACACCTTC.

The DNA for the CDR3 is TGTGCCAGCAGCCAAGATTGGGTTCGTGGCTACACCTTC. Translated, it gives CASSQDWVRGYTF. This chain links TRBV4-2 with TRBJ1-2; no clear D gene. Looked up from germline, CDR1 is LGHNA and CDR2 is YNFKEQ. The V end was cut by 0 bases, the J end by 7 bases, with 9 bases between. The CDR3 runs 13 residues.

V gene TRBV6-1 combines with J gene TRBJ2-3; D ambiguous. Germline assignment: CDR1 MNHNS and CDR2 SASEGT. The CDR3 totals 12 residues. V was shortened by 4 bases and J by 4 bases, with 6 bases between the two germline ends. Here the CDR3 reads CASSGSSDTQYF. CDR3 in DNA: TGTGCCAGCAGTGGCTCCTCAGATACGCAGTATTTT.

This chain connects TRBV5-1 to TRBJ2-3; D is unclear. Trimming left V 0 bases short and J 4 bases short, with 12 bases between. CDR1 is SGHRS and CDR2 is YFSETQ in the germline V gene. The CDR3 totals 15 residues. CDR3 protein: CASSLEPGLADTQYF. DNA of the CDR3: TGCGCCAGCAGCTTGGAGCCGGGCCTGGCAGATACGCAGTATTTT.

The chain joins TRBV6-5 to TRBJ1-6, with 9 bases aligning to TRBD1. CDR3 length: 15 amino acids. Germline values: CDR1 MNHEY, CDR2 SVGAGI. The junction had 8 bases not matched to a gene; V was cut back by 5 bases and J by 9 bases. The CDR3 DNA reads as TGTGCCAGCAGTACCTCGGGACAGGGCGGTTCACCCCTCCACTTT. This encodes CASSTSGQGGSPLHF.

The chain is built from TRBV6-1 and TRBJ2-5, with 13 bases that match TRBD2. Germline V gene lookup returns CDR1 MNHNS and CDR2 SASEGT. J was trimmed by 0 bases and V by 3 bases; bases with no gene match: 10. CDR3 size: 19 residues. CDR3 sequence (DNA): TGTGCCAGCAGTGACCCCCCTGGGACTAGCGGGGAGTACCAAGAGACCCAGTACTTC. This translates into CASSDPPGTSGEYQETQYF.

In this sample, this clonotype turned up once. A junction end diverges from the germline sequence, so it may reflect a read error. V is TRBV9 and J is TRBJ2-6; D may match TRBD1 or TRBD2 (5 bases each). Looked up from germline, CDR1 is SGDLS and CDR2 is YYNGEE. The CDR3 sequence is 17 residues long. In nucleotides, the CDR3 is TGTGCCAGCAGCGCCGGGACCACTTCTTCTGGGGCCAACGTCCGGACTTTC. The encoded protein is CASSAGTTSSGANVRTF.

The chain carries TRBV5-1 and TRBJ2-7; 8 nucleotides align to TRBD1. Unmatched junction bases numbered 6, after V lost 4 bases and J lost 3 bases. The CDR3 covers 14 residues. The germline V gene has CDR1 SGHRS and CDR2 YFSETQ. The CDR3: CASSRDGTGYEQYF. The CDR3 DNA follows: TGCGCCAGCAGCAGGGACGGGACAGGCTACGAGCAGTACTTC.

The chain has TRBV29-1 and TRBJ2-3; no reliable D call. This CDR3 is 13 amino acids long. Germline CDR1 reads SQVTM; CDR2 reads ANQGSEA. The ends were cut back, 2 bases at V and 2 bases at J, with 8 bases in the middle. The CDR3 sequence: CSVEKSDTDTQYF. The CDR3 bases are TGCAGCGTTGAAAAGTCAGACACAGATACGCAGTATTTT.

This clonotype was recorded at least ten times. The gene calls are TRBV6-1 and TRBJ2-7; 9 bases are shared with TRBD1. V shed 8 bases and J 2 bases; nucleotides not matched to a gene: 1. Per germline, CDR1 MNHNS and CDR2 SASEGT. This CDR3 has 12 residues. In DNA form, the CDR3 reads TGTGCCAGCCGGGACAGGGCCTACGAGCAGTACTTC. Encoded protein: CASRDRAYEQYF.

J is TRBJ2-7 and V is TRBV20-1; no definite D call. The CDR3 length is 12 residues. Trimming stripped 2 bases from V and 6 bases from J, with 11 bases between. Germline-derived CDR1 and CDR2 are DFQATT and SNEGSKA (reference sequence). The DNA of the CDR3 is TGCAGTGCTAGATCCATCGCTTTCGAGCAGTACTTC. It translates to CSARSIAFEQYF.

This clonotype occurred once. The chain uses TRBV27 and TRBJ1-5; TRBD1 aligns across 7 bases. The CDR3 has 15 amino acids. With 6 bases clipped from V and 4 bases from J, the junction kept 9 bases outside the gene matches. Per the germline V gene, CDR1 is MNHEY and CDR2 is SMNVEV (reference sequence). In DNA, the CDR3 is TGTGCCAGCAGGGGGCAGACAGGGCGGAATCAGCCCCAGCATTTT. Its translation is CASRGQTGRNQPQHF.

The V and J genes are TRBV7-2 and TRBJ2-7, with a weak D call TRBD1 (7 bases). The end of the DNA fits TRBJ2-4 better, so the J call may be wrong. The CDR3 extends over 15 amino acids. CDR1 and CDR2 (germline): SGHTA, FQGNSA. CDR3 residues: CASRTGATSSNIQYF. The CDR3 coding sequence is TGTGCCAGCAGAACAGGGGCTACTAGCAGCAACATTCAGTACTTC.

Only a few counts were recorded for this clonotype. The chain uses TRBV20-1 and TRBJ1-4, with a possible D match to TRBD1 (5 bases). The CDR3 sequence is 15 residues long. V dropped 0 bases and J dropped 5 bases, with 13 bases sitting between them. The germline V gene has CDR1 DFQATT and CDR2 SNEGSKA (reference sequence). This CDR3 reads CSAREPRGGNEKLFF. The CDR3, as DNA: TGCAGTGCTAGAGAGCCTCGGGGCGGAAATGAAAAACTGTTTTTT.

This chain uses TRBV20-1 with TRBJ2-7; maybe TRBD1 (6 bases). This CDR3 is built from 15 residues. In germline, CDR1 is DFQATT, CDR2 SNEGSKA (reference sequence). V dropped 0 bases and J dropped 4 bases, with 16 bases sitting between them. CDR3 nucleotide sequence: TGCAGTGCTAGAGATCTTGTAGGACAGAAGTACGAGCAGTACTTC. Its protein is CSARDLVGQKYEQYF.

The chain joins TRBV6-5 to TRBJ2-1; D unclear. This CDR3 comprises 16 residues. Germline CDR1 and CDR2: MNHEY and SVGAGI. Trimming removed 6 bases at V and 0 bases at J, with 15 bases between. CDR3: CASRLDGSSSYNEQFF. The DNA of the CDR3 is TGTGCCAGCAGACTGGACGGCTCGAGCTCCTACAATGAGCAGTTCTTC.

CDR3: CASSQTIRGTEAFF. CDR3 DNA: TGTGCCAGCAGCCAGACCATAAGAGGCACTGAAGCTTTCTTT. This sequence joins TRBV14 and TRBJ1-1, with no clear D. V gave up 3 bases and J gave up 4 bases, with 12 bases separating them. Germline CDR1 and CDR2: SGHDN and FVKESK. The CDR3 has 14 residues.

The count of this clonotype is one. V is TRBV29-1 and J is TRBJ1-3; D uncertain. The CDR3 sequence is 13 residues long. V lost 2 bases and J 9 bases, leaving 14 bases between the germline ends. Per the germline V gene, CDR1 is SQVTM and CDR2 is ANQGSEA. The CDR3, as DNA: TGCAGCGTTGAAAGGGCAGGCGGCTCCACCATATATTTT. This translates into CSVERAGGSTIYF.

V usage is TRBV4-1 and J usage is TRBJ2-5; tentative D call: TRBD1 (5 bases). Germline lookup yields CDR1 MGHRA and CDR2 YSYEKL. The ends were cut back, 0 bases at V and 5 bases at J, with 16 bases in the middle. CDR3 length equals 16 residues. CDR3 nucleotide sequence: TGCGCCAGCAGCCAAGATCGCCCAGGGAATCAGGAGACCCAGTACTTC. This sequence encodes CASSQDRPGNQETQYF.